This TCR beta chain derives from a study of T cells in localized non-small cell lung cancer. This CDR3 comprises 13 residues. The germline V and J ends were trimmed by 2 bases and 7 bases, with 8 bases remaining between them. Germline V CDR1 and CDR2: KGHSH, LQKENI. The method was immunoSEQ multiplex PCR; TCRdb's version includes in-frame clones alone and lacks a portion of them. The data show approximately 1,500 clones, around a third seen once. This sample comprised lung tumor tissue, obtained before any cancer treatment. The V and J genes are TRBV18 and TRBJ2-2; perhaps TRBD2 as D (5 bases). This TCR was recovered from a male donor at least 60 years old with stage II squamous cell lung carcinoma. CDR3 protein: CASSPVGSGELFF. DNA of the CDR3: TGTGCCAGCTCACCAGTGGGGAGCGGGGAGCTGTTTTTT.